The 29 T cell receptor beta chains listed next were all sequenced from one sample in a study of shared clonotypes between healthy human individuals. The protocol was immunoSEQ multiplex PCR, while the TCRdb copy is restricted to in-frame clones and leaves out a portion. The sample lists roughly 2.5 million clones; around nine tenths were seen once. Sequences were obtained from naive CD4+ T cells sorted from blood. This sample's subset: CD45RA+ positively selected. These receptor sequences come from a man between 18 and 35 years old in good health.

The genes are TRBV19 and TRBJ2-2; D may be TRBD1 (6 bases). Per the germline V gene, CDR1 is LNHDA and CDR2 is SQIVND (reference sequence). Between the trimmed V and J ends, which lost 4 bases and 5 bases, there was a span of 17 bases. The CDR3 has 16 residues. The CDR3 sequence: CASSTPRGQGTGELFF. The CDR3 region has the DNA TGTGCCAGTAGTACTCCGAGGGGCCAGGGGACCGGGGAGCTGTTTTTT.

This clone came up a few times. The chain joins TRBV19 to TRBJ1-2; TRBD1 matches at 9 bases. Germline-derived CDR1 and CDR2 are LNHDA and SQIVND (reference sequence). The CDR3 spans 15 residues. Germline trimming cut 7 bases from V and 4 bases from J; bases unmatched to any gene: 10. CDR3: CASKELDRGAYGYTF. DNA for the CDR3: TGTGCCAGTAAGGAACTCGACAGGGGGGCCTATGGCTACACCTTC. Drawing the rest from reference TRBV19 and TRBJ1-2, the complete variable domain is DGGITQSPKYLFRKEGQNVTLSCEQNLNHDAMYWYRQDPGQGLRLIYYSQIVNDFQKGDIAEGYSVSREKKESFPLTVTSAQKNPTAFYLCASKELDRGAYGYTFGSGTRLTVV.

This clone came up once. The CDR3 loop reads CASSPGGTAVYEQYF. Written as DNA, the CDR3 is TGTGCCAGCTCACCAGGAGGGACAGCAGTATACGAGCAGTACTTC. The V call is TRBV18, the J call TRBJ2-7, with TRBD1 as a possible D gene (7 bases). V was pared by 2 bases and J by 4 bases, with 15 bases between. CDR3 length: 15 residues. Germline V gene sequence: CDR1 KGHSH, CDR2 LQKENI. The variable domain in full, completed from reference TRBV18 and TRBJ2-7, reads NAGVMQNPRHLVRRRGQEARLRCSPMKGHSHVYWYRQLPEEGLKFMVYLQKENIIDESGMPKERFSAEFPKEGPSILRIQQVVRGDSAAYFCASSPGGTAVYEQYFGPGTRLTVT.

Details on this clone: This CDR3 is also generated by other DNA sequences in the sample. This chain links TRBV28 with TRBJ1-2; 8 positions agree with TRBD1. Germline CDR1 reads MDHEN; CDR2 reads SYDVKM. The CDR3 totals 13 residues. V gave up 4 bases and J gave up 7 bases; unmatched junction bases: 5. The DNA for the CDR3 is TGTGCCAGCAGTTCCGGACAGGGTGGTGGCTACACCTTC. Translating it yields CASSSGQGGGYTF.

This chain links TRBV7-9 with TRBJ1-5; 9 bases line up with TRBD1. Trimming cost V 9 bases and J 0 bases; bases outside gene matches: 18. Per the germline V gene, CDR1 is SEHNR and CDR2 is FQNEAQ (reference sequence). The CDR3 runs 19 residues. The CDR3 region is CASKRIRDRANISNQPQHF. The CDR3 coding sequence is TGTGCCAGTAAAAGAATCCGGGACAGGGCTAACATTAGCAATCAGCCCCAGCATTTT.

Turning to this clone: Within the sample, other DNA sequences also encode this same CDR3. This sequence joins TRBV10-3 and TRBJ2-7; no firm D call. The CDR3 sequence is 11 residues long. V was cut by 0 bases and J by 7 bases, with 4 bases left in between. Germline CDR1 ENHRY, CDR2 SYGVKD. The CDR3 DNA reads as TGTGCCATCAGTGAGTCGCATGAGCAGTACTTC. It translates to CAISESHEQYF.

J is TRBJ2-2 and V is TRBV29-1, with D possibly called TRBD1 or TRBD2 (5 bases each). Germline CDR1 SQVTM, CDR2 ANQGSEA. V was shortened by 7 bases and J by 3 bases, with 18 bases between the two germline ends. This CDR3 contains 15 residues. Written as DNA, the CDR3 is TGCAGCGCTCGATTCGGGACGGCTGACACCGGGGAGCTGTTTTTT. Translation: CSARFGTADTGELFF.

The rearrangement joins TRBV2 to TRBJ2-7, with a possible D match to TRBD2 (5 bases). The CDR3 is 14 amino acids. CDR1 and CDR2 from the germline V gene are SNHLY and FYNNEI. The V end was cut by 4 bases, the J end by 3 bases, with 13 bases between. CDR3: CASSGRWGDYEQYF. CDR3 bases: TGTGCCAGCAGTGGTAGATGGGGAGACTACGAGCAGTACTTC.

This sequence joins TRBV5-3 and TRBJ2-3, with D possibly matching TRBD2 (7 bases). TRBV5-3 is given ORF status, its function remaining uncertain. The CDR3 is made up of 15 amino acids. Deletions cut 8 bases from V and 2 bases from J, with 18 bases between. CDR3 nucleotides: TGTGCCAGCAGCCTACGGGGGGCACTCACAGATACGCAGTATTTT. It yields the protein CASSLRGALTDTQYF.

The rearrangement joins TRBV11-3 to TRBJ2-1; TRBD2 aligns across 8 bases. Germline V gene data show CDR1 as SGHNT and CDR2 as YENEEA. The CDR3 is made up of 14 amino acids. V lost 1 base to trimming and J lost 9 bases; unmatched junction nucleotides: 5. The CDR3 DNA reads TGTGCCAGCAGCTTAGTAGACGGGGGGGGTGAGCAGTTCTTC. This translates into CASSLVDGGGEQFF.

The genes are TRBV7-8 and TRBJ1-5; TRBD1 agrees at 10 bases. CDR3 length: 18 residues. Germline CDR1 is SGHVS and CDR2 is FQNEAQ. V gave up 4 bases and J gave up 0 bases; unmatched junction bases: 9. In DNA form, the CDR3 reads TGTGCCAGCAGCTATAAAAAAGGGACAGGGGATAGCAATCAGCCCCAGCATTTT. Translated, it gives CASSYKKGTGDSNQPQHF.

The CDR3, as DNA: TGTGCCAGCAGCCCGCGGGGAAGGGACAAGGAGACCCAGTACTTC. This encodes CASSPRGRDKETQYF. This chain joins TRBV7-2 and TRBJ2-5; D may correspond to TRBD1 or TRBD2 (6 bases each). The V gene lost 5 bases and the J gene lost 5 bases, with 18 bases spanning the gap. CDR1 is SGHTA, CDR2 FQGNSA, per germline. The length of the CDR3 is 15 residues.

The chain employs TRBV11-2 and TRBJ2-7, with 7 bases matching TRBD1. This CDR3 has 15 residues. The V segment lost 1 base and the J segment 0 bases; nucleotides outside the gene matches: 3. Germline lookup yields CDR1 SGHAT and CDR2 FQNNGV. The DNA of the CDR3 is TGTGCCAGCAGCTTAGTTAGGGACAGCTCCTACGAGCAGTACTTC. Translation: CASSLVRDSSYEQYF.

For the CDR3, the DNA is TGTGCCAGCAGCGTAGAAGCAGCGAGCTCCTATAATTCACCCCTCCACTTT. Amino acids: CASSVEAASSYNSPLHF. The V gene is TRBV9, the J gene TRBJ1-6, with unresolved D. Germline CDR1 reads SGDLS; CDR2 reads YYNGEE. Deletions cut 0 bases from V and 0 bases from J, with 10 bases between. CDR3 size: 17 residues.

The chain carries TRBV27 and TRBJ2-7; D might be TRBD1 or TRBD2, each matching 6 bases. The CDR3 spans 15 residues. Deletions cut 3 bases from V and 3 bases from J, with 15 bases between. From germline, CDR1 is MNHEY and CDR2 SMNVEV (reference sequence). The DNA of the CDR3 is TGTGCCAGCAGTTTCTCGGGGGCAGCGATCTACGAGCAGTACTTC. Translation: CASSFSGAAIYEQYF.

This clone was counted a single time. This chain connects TRBV5-1 to TRBJ2-5, with D perhaps matching TRBD2 (5 bases). Germline values: CDR1 SGHRS, CDR2 YFSETQ. The CDR3 covers 13 residues. Deletions cut 4 bases from V and 1 base from J, with 8 bases between. CDR3 in amino acids: CASSRTFQETQYF. Here the CDR3 DNA reads TGCGCCAGCAGCCGGACTTTCCAAGAGACCCAGTACTTC.

J is TRBJ2-7 and V is TRBV6-5, with 7 bases that match TRBD2. CDR1 and CDR2 (germline): MNHEY, SVGAGI. This CDR3 spans 15 amino acids. With V trimmed by 0 bases and J by 2 bases, 4 bases remained unmatched. The CDR3 sequence: CASSYSGLGAYEQYF. Written as DNA, the CDR3 is TGTGCCAGCAGTTACTCCGGACTAGGAGCCTACGAGCAGTACTTC.

The chain carries TRBV6-5 and TRBJ1-2; 12 nucleotides align to TRBD1. V shed 4 bases, J shed 8 bases, and the junction held 5 bases outside the gene matches. CDR3 length equals 14 residues. Germline V gene sequence: CDR1 MNHEY, CDR2 SVGAGI. The CDR3 spells CASSSGDRGPGYTF. The CDR3 nucleotides are TGTGCCAGCAGTTCTGGGGACAGGGGGCCGGGCTACACCTTC.

V usage is TRBV5-6 and J usage is TRBJ2-7; 7 bases are a match to TRBD1. V shed 4 bases and J 2 bases; nucleotides not matched to a gene: 6. Germline values: CDR1 SGHDT, CDR2 YYEEEE. CDR3 length equals 14 residues. CDR3 in amino acids: CASSRVGQAYEQYF. In DNA form, the CDR3 reads TGTGCCAGCAGCCGTGTTGGACAGGCCTACGAGCAGTACTTC.

The sample holds a few counts of this clone. The chain employs TRBV27 and TRBJ1-6; tentative D call: TRBD1 (6 bases). CDR3 length: 14 amino acids. The V and J ends lost 5 bases and 10 bases respectively, with 15 bases between them. Germline V gene sequence: CDR1 MNHEY, CDR2 SMNVEV (reference sequence). The CDR3 DNA reads as TGTGCCAGCAGTCTCCACAGGGAGGGGTCACCCCTCCACTTT. Its protein is CASSLHREGSPLHF.

The chain joins TRBV7-9 to TRBJ1-1; TRBD1 might be the D (5 bases). V lost 5 bases to trimming and J lost 3 bases, with 13 bases between them. CDR1 is SEHNR and CDR2 is FQNEAQ in the germline V gene (reference sequence). The CDR3 has 14 amino acids. The CDR3, as DNA: TGTGCCAGCAGCCGGCCCTGGGGGGACACTGAAGCTTTCTTT. It yields the protein CASSRPWGDTEAFF.

As to this clone: Within the sample, other DNA sequences also encode this same CDR3. DNA of the CDR3: TGCGCCAGCAGCCTGAGGGGGCCGAACACTGAAGCTTTCTTT. It codes for CASSLRGPNTEAFF. The chain uses TRBV5-1 and TRBJ1-1; TRBD1 agrees at 7 bases. Germline CDR1 is SGHRS and CDR2 is YFSETQ. The CDR3 spans 14 residues. The V segment lost 4 bases and the J segment 1 base; nucleotides outside the gene matches: 4.

This clone was seen only once. V gene TRBV9 combines with J gene TRBJ2-7; 7 bases are shared with TRBD1. Germline assignment: CDR1 SGDLS and CDR2 YYNGEE. The CDR3 has 16 residues. Trimming took 0 bases from V and 3 from J; bases not matched to a gene: 9. The DNA of the CDR3 is TGTGCCAGCAGCGTAGGGCTGACAGGGTCGGGCTACGAGCAGTACTTC. Amino acid sequence: CASSVGLTGSGYEQYF.

V is TRBV25-1 and J is TRBJ1-2; 8 positions match TRBD1. Germline CDR1 MGHDK, CDR2 SYGVNS. The CDR3 contains 12 residues. J was trimmed by 3 bases and V by 6 bases; bases with no gene match: 0. CDR3 region: CASRQGDYGYTF. CDR3 DNA: TGTGCCAGCAGACAGGGGGACTATGGCTACACCTTC.

The J gene is TRBJ1-2, the V gene TRBV5-1, with 7 bases identical to TRBD1. Unmatched junction bases numbered 4, after V lost 4 bases and J lost 7 bases. This CDR3 region has 12 residues. The germline V gene encodes CDR1 SGHRS and CDR2 YFSETQ. For the CDR3, the DNA is TGCGCCAGCAGCACCGACAGGGTTGGCTACACCTTC. Translation: CASSTDRVGYTF.

Points on this clone: Different DNA sequences within this sample yield the same CDR3. This chain joins TRBV5-1 and TRBJ2-7, with TRBD1 identical over 9 bases. Germline CDR1 reads SGHRS; CDR2 reads YFSETQ. Trimming cost V 4 bases and J 6 bases; bases outside gene matches: 8. CDR3 length equals 14 residues. Written as DNA, the CDR3 is TGCGCCAGCAGCGGGAGGGGACAGGGCGGCGAGCAGTACTTC. Translated, it gives CASSGRGQGGEQYF.

V gene TRBV7-8 combines with J gene TRBJ2-7, with D uncertain. The germline gives CDR1 SGHVS, CDR2 FQNEAQ. The V end lost 1 base, the J end lost 6 bases, and 19 bases lay between the germline ends. The CDR3 is made up of 16 amino acids. Here the CDR3 DNA reads TGTGCCAGCAGCTTAGTCCGTAGCCTTAAACTCCTCGAGCAGTACTTC. This codes for CASSLVRSLKLLEQYF.

This chain joins TRBV6-6 and TRBJ2-5; 8 bases line up with TRBD2. Per germline, CDR1 MNHNY and CDR2 SVGAGI (reference sequence). The V and J ends lost 8 bases and 4 bases, in that order; junction bases with no gene match: 3. The CDR3 sequence is 12 residues long. CDR3 in DNA: TGTGCCAGCTATGCGGGAGGAGAGACCCAGTACTTC. Translated, it gives CASYAGGETQYF.

This sequence joins TRBV25-1 and TRBJ1-2, with unresolved D. In germline, CDR1 is MGHDK, CDR2 SYGVNS. V was clipped by 3 bases and J by 8 bases, with 7 bases between them. The CDR3 covers 11 residues. DNA for the CDR3: TGTGCCAGCAGTGACCCCTTGGGCTACACCTTC. It yields the protein CASSDPLGYTF.